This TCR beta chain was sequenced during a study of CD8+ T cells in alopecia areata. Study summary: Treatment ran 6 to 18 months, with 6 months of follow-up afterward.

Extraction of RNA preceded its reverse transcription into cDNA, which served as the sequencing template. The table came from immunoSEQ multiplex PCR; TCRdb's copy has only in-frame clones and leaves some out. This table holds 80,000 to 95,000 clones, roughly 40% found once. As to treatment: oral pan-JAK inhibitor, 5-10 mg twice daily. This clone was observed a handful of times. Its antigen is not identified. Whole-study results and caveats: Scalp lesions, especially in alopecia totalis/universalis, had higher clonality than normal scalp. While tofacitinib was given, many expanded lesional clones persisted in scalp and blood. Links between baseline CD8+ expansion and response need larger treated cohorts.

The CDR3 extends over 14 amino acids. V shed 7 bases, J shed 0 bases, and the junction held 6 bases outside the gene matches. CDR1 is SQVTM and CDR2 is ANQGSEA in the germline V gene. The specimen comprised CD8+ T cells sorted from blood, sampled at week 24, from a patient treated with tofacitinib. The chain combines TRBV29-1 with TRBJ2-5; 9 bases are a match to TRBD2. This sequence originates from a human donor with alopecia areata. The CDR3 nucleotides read TGCAGCGGCGTAGCGGGAGATCACCAAGAGACCCAGTACTTC. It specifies CSGVAGDHQETQYF.